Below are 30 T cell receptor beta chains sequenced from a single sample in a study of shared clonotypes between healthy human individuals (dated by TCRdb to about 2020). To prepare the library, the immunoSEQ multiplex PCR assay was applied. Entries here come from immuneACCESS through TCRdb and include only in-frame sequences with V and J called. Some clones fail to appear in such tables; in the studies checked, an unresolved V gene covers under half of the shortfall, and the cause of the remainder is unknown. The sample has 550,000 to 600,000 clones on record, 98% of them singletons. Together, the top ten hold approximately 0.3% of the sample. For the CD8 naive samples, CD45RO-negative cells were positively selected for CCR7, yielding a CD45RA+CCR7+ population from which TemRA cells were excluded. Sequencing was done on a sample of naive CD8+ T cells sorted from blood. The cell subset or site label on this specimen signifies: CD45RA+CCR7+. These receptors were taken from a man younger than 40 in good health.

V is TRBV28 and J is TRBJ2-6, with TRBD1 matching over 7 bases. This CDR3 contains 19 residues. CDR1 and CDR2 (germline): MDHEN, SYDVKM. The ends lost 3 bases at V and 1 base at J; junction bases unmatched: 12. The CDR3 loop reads CASSLWRQGNISGANVLTF. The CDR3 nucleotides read TGTGCCAGCAGTTTGTGGAGACAGGGTAATATTTCTGGGGCCAACGTCCTGACTTTC.

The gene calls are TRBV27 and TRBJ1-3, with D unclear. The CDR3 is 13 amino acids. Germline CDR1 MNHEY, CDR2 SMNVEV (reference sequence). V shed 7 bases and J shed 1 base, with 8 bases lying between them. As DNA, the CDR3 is TGTGCCAGCAAGCCTGCTTCTGGAAACACCATATATTTT. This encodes CASKPASGNTIYF.

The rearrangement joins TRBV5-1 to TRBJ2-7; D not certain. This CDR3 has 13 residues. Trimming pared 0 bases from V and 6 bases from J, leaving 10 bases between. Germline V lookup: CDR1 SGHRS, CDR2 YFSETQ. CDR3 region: CASSLGPGSEQYF. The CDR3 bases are TGCGCCAGCAGCTTGGGGCCAGGTAGCGAGCAGTACTTC. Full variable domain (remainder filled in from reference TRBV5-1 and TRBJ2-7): KAGVTQTPRYLIKTRGQQVTLSCSPISGHRSVSWYQQTPGQGLQFLFEYFSETQRNKGNFPGRFSGRQFSNSRSEMNVSTLELGDSALYLCASSLGPGSEQYFGPGTRLTVT.

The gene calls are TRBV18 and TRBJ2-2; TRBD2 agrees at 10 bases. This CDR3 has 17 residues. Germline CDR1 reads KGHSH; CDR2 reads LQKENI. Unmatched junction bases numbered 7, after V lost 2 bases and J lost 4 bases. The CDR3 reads CASSPSQREGSTGELFF. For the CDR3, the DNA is TGTGCCAGCTCACCATCCCAGCGGGAGGGTTCCACCGGGGAGCTGTTTTTT.

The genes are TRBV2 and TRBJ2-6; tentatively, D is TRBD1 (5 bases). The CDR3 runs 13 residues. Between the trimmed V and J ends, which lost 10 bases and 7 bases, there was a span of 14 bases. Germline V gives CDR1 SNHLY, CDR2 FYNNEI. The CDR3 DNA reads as TGTGCCACCAGAGAAGGGGTAGCCAACGTCCTGACTTTC. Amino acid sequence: CATREGVANVLTF.

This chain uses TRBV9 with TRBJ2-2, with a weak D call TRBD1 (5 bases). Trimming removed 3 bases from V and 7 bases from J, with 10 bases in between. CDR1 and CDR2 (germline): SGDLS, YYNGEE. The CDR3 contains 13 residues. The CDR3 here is CASSGTGRGELFF. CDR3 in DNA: TGTGCCAGCAGCGGAACAGGTCGCGGGGAGCTGTTTTTT.

This CDR3 is CASSDAGVNTEAFF. The CDR3 DNA sequence: TGTGCCAGCAGTGACGCAGGGGTGAACACTGAAGCTTTCTTT. This chain uses TRBV27 with TRBJ1-1, with D tentatively TRBD1 (6 bases). Trimming stripped 5 bases from V and 0 bases from J, with 10 bases between. This CDR3 region has 14 residues. From germline, CDR1 is MNHEY and CDR2 SMNVEV (reference sequence).

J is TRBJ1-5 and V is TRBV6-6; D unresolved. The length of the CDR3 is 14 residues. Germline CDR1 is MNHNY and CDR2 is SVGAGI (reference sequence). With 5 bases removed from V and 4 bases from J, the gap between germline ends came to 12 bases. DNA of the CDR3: TGTGCCAGCAGTCTGCTCGGCGGTAATCAGCCCCAGCATTTT. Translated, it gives CASSLLGGNQPQHF.

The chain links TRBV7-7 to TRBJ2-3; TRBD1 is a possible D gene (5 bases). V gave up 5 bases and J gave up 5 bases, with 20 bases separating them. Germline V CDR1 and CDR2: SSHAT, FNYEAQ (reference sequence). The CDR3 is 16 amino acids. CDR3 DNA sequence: TGTGCCAGCAGCCCTTCTCTTTCGATGGGGCAAGATACGCAGTATTTT. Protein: CASSPSLSMGQDTQYF.

DNA of the CDR3: TGTGCCAGCGGTGCCTCGGTTGAGCAGTTCTTC. It translates to CASGASVEQFF. The chain carries TRBV9 and TRBJ2-1; D is uncertain. The CDR3 covers 11 residues. Per germline, CDR1 SGDLS and CDR2 YYNGEE. Deletions cut 7 bases from V and 9 bases from J, with 11 bases between.

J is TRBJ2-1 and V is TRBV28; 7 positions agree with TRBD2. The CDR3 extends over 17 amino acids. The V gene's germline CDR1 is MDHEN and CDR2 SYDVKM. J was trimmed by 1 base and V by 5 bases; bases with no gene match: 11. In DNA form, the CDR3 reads TGTGCCAGCAGTGATCCCGGGAGGAAGGTTTCCTACAATGAGCAGTTCTTC. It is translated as CASSDPGRKVSYNEQFF.

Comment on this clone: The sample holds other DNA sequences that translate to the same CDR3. The CDR3 here is CASSELAGGPYEQYF. The CDR3, as DNA: TGTGCCAGCAGTGAATTAGCGGGAGGACCCTACGAGCAGTACTTC. The chain combines TRBV2 with TRBJ2-7; 10 bases fit TRBD2. Germline loops: CDR1 SNHLY, CDR2 FYNNEI. The CDR3 has 15 residues. Trimming cost V 2 bases and J 2 bases; bases outside gene matches: 3.

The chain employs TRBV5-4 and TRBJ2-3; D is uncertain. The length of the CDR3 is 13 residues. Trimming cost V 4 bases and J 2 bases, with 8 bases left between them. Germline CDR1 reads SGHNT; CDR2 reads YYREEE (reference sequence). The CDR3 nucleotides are TGTGCCAGCAGCCCTCTCTCCACAGATACGCAGTATTTT. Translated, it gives CASSPLSTDTQYF.

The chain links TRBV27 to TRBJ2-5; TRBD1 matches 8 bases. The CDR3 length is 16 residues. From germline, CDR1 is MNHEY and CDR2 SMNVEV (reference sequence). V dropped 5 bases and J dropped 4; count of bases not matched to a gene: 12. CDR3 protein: CASSGPGQEARETQYF. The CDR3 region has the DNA TGTGCCAGCAGTGGACCGGGACAGGAGGCCCGAGAGACCCAGTACTTC.

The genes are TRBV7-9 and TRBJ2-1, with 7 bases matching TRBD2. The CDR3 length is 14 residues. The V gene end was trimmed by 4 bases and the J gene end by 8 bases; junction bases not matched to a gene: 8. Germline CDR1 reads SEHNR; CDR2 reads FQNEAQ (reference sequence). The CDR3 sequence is CASSWTSRVDEQFF. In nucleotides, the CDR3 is TGTGCCAGCAGCTGGACTAGTAGGGTCGATGAGCAGTTCTTC.

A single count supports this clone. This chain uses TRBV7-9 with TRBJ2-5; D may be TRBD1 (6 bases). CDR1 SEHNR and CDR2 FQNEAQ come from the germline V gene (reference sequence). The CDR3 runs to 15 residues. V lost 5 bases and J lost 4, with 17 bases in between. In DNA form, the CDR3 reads TGTGCCAGCAGCATTTGGGACAAGGGCGGAGAGACCCAGTACTTC. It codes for CASSIWDKGGETQYF.

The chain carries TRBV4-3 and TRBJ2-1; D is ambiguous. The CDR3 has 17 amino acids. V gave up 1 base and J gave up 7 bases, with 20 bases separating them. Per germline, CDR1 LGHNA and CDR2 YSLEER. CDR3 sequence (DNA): TGCGCCAGCAGCCAAGGGGTAGAAGTGATGGATAGTAATGAGCAGTTCTTC. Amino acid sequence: CASSQGVEVMDSNEQFF.

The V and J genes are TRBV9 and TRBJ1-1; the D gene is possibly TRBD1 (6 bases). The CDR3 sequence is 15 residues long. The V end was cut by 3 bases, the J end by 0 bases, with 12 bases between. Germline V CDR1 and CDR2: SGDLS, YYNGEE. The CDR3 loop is CASSAAGHVNTEAFF. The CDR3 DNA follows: TGTGCCAGCAGCGCCGCGGGACACGTGAACACTGAAGCTTTCTTT.

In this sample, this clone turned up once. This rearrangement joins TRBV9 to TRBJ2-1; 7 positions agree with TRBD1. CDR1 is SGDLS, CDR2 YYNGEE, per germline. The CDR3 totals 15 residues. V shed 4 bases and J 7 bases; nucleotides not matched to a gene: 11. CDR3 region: CASSSYDAGGNEQFF. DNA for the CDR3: TGTGCCAGCAGCTCATATGATGCAGGGGGAAATGAGCAGTTCTTC.

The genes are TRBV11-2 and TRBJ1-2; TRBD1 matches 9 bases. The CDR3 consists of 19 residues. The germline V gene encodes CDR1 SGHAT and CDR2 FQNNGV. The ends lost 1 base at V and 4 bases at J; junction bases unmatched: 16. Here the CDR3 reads CASSLAPGTGLVFGYGYTF. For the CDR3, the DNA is TGTGCCAGCAGCTTAGCCCCAGGGACAGGGCTAGTCTTCGGCTATGGCTACACCTTC.

The DNA for the CDR3 is TGTGCCAGCTCACCCCAGGAGGGACTAGCGACAGATACGCAGTATTTT. Amino acids: CASSPQEGLATDTQYF. The chain has TRBV18 and TRBJ2-3, with 10 bases that match TRBD2. With V trimmed by 3 bases and J by 3 bases, 6 bases remained unmatched. The CDR3 contains 16 residues. Germline CDR1 is KGHSH and CDR2 is LQKENI. Drawing the rest from reference TRBV18 and TRBJ2-3, the complete variable domain is NAGVMQNPRHLVRRRGQEARLRCSPMKGHSHVYWYRQLPEEGLKFMVYLQKENIIDESGMPKERFSAEFPKEGPSILRIQQVVRGDSAAYFCASSPQEGLATDTQYFGPGTRLTVL.

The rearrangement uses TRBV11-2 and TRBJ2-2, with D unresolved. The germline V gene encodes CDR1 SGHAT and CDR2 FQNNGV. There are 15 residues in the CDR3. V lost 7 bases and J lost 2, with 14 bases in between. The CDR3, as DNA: TGTGCCAGCACCCTTTCCCTCGGCAACACCGGGGAGCTGTTTTTT. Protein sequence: CASTLSLGNTGELFF.

The CDR3 loop reads CASSDSQSTDTGELFF. The DNA of the CDR3 is TGTGCCAGCAGTGACTCGCAATCGACCGACACCGGGGAGCTGTTTTTT. The chain links TRBV6-4 to TRBJ2-2, with unresolved D. This CDR3 is built from 16 residues. CDR1 is MRHNA, CDR2 SNTAGT, per germline. V was clipped by 0 bases and J by 3 bases, with 11 bases between them.

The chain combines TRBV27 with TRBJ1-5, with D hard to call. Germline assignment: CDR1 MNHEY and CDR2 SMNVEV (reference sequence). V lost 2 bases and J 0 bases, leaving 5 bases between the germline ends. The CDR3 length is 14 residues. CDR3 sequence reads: CASSLVFSNQPQHF. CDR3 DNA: TGTGCCAGCAGTTTAGTATTTAGCAATCAGCCCCAGCATTTT.

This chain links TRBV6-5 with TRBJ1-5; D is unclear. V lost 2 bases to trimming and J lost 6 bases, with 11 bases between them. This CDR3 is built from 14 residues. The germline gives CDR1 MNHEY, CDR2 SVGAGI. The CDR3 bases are TGTGCCAGCAGTTACCGCGGGGATGCTCAGCCCCAGCATTTT. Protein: CASSYRGDAQPQHF.

This chain's CDR3 is CASSAGQGTSGANVLTF. The CDR3 nucleotides are TGTGCCAGCAGCGCCGGACAGGGTACCTCAGGGGCCAACGTCCTGACTTTC. The chain carries TRBV7-9 and TRBJ2-6; 8 positions agree with TRBD1. With 5 bases clipped from V and 4 bases from J, the junction kept 10 bases outside the gene matches. Per germline, CDR1 SEHNR and CDR2 FQNEAQ (reference sequence). This CDR3 contains 17 residues.

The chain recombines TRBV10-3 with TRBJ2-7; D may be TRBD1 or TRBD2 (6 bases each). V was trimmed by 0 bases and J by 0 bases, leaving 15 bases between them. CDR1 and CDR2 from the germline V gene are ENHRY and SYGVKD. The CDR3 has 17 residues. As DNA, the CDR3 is TGTGCCATCAGTGAGTCGATTCGGGGGCCCCCCTCCTACGAGCAGTACTTC. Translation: CAISESIRGPPSYEQYF.

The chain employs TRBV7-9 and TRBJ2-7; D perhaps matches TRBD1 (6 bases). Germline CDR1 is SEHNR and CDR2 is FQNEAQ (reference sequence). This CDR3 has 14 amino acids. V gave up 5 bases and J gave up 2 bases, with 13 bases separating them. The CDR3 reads CASSPRDKTYEQYF. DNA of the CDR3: TGTGCCAGCAGCCCCCGGGACAAAACCTACGAGCAGTACTTC.

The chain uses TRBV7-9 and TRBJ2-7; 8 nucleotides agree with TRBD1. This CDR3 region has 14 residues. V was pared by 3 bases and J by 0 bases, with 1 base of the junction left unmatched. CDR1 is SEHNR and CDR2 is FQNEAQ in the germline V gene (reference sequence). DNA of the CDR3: TGTGCCAGCAGCTTCGGACAGGGCTCCTACGAGCAGTACTTC. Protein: CASSFGQGSYEQYF.

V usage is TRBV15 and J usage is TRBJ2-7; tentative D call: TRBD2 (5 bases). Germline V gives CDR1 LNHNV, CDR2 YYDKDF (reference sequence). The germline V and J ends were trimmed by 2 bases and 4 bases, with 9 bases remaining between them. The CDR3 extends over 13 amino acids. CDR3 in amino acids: CATSRRGDYEQYF. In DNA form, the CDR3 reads TGTGCCACCAGCAGACGGGGAGATTACGAGCAGTACTTC.